Listed below are T cell receptor beta chains from one sample, sequenced in a study of OX40 agonist ivuxolimab in advanced cancers. TCRdb's table, derived via immunoSEQ multiplex PCR, lists solely in-frame clones and lacks some. The sample shows tens of thousands of clones, around nine tenths of them seen only once. The specimen was CD4+ or CD8+ T cells sorted from blood, collected in a trial of the OX40 agonist ivuxolimab. The receptor source for this set is an adult with an advanced solid tumor such as melanoma, head and neck, liver or kidney cancer. The CDR3 runs from the conserved cysteine through the conserved F or W. Not every row has a clone size; where given, it reads once, few, many or a size class.

clone size	V gene	J gene	CDR3 length	CDR3 protein
-	TRBV28	TRBJ2-3	14	CASPPGLAGNTQYF
-	TRBV30	TRBJ1-1	12	CACRGRYTEAFF
-	TRBV7-6	TRBJ2-1	12	CASSLTRNEQFF
-	TRBV5-6	TRBJ2-1	15	CASSGTASSYNEQFF
-	TRBV30	TRBJ1-4	14	CAWSGNRGPEKLFF
-	TRBV5-4	TRBJ2-3	13	CASSGQGADTQYF
-	TRBV7-8	TRBJ2-7	13	CASSSSRAGEQYF
-	TRBV7-9	TRBJ2-2	13	CASSPLGAGELFF
few	TRBV29-1	TRBJ1-1	13	CSAIRQEGTEAFF
-	TRBV4-2	TRBJ2-7	16	CASSQDSASAGGEQYF
-	TRBV6-5	TRBJ2-3	12	CASSPGPRAQYF
-	TRBV18	TRBJ2-7	14	CASSPTGNDYEQYF
-	TRBV5-5	TRBJ2-7	17	CASSPRTSGVTPYEQYF
-	TRBV29-1	TRBJ2-1	12	CSAEEFVHEQFF
few	TRBV7-3	TRBJ2-2	17	CASSLFLAGGLGGELFF
once	TRBV12-5	TRBJ1-3	16	CASGPRQGLSGNTIYF
-	TRBV7-2	TRBJ2-1	16	CASSLMRLSSYNEQFF
-	TRBV6-5	TRBJ2-7	14	CASSPRGGRYEQYF
once	TRBV30	TRBJ1-4	12	CACRGTNEKLFF
-	TRBV5-1	TRBJ2-7	14	CASSLARGRGEQYF
-	TRBV18	TRBJ2-7	16	CASSPTTQRESSEQYF
-	TRBV27	TRBJ1-5	15	CASSLEGLRNQPQHF
-	TRBV9	TRBJ2-1	18	CASSVDTSGMSSYNEQFF
-	TRBV30	TRBJ1-4	14	CAWRPSATNEKLFF
-	TRBV7-2	TRBJ2-6	13	CASSLPGANVLTF
-	TRBV2	TRBJ2-7	12	CASSDRGFEQYF
-	TRBV7-9	TRBJ2-3	15	CASSPKTGFTDTQYF
-	TRBV5-1	TRBJ2-7	13	CASSDRGPYEQYF
-	TRBV28	TRBJ1-2	13	CASSLVSGRGYTF
-	TRBV5-4	TRBJ2-1	16	CASSPIGGELYNEQFF
-	TRBV18	TRBJ2-1	14	CASSPPGPGMEQFF